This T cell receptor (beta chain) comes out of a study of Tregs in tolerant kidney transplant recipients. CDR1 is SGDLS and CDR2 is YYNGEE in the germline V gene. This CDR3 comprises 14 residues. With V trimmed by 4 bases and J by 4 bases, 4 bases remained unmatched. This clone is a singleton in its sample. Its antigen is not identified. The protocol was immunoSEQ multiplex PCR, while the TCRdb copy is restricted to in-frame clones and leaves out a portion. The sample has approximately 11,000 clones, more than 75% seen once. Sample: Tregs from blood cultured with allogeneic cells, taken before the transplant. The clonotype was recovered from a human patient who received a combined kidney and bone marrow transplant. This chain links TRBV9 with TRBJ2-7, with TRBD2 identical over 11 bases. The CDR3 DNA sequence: TGTGCCAGCAGCACTAGCGGGAGTGTGTACGAGCAGTACTTC. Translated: CASSTSGSVYEQYF. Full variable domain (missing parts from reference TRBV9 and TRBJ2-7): DSGVTQTPKHLITATGQRVTLRCSPRSGDLSVYWYQQSLDQGLQFLIQYYNGEERAKGNILERFSAQQFPDLHSELNLSSLELGDSALYFCASSTSGSVYEQYFGPGTRLTVT.